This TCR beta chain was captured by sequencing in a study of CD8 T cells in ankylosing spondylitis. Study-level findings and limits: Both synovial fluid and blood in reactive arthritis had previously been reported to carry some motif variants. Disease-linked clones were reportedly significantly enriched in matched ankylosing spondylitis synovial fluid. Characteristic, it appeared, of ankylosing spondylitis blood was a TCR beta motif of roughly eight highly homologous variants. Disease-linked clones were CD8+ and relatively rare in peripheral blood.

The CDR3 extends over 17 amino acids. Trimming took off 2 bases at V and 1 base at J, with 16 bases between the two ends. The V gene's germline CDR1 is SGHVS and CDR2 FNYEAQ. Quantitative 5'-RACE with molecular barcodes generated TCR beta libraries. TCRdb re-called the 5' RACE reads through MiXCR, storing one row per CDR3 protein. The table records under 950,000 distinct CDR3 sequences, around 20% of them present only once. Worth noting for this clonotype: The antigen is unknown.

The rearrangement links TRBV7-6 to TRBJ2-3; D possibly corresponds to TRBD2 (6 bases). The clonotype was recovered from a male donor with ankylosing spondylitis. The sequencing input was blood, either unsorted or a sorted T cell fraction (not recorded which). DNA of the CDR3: TGTGCCAGCAGCTTACTGGGGACTGCCGGCGGCACAGATACGCAGTATTTT. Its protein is CASSLLGTAGGTDTQYF.